This T cell receptor beta chain was retrieved from a study of PD-L1 blockade in urothelial cancer. About the study: About 85% of the 29 patients were men whose urothelial cancer was bladder-origin. General observations from the study: Sub-median blood TCR clonality before treatment predicted longer survival. Durable-benefit patients showed greater tumor-associated blood clone expansion at 3 weeks.

This CDR3 is 15 amino acids long. The ends were cut back, 3 bases at V and 3 bases at J, with 15 bases in the middle. Germline V lookup: CDR1 SGHVS, CDR2 FQNEAQ. Note on this clone: No antigen is known for it.

Noted time point: pretreatment peripheral blood. The table came from immunoSEQ multiplex PCR; TCRdb's copy has only in-frame clones and leaves some out. Of about 79,000 clones in the sample, about 85% were seen once. The rearrangement uses TRBV7-8 and TRBJ2-7, with D possibly being TRBD2 (6 bases). This clonotype originated in a man aged 40-49 years with urothelial cancer. Specimen: PBMCs, collected around atezolizumab (anti-PD-L1) treatment. CDR3 sequence reads: CASSFGAGRYYEQYF. The CDR3 bases are TGTGCCAGCAGCTTCGGGGCGGGGCGATACTACGAGCAGTACTTC.